This TCR beta chain was captured by sequencing in a study of cytomegalovirus exposure and HLA in healthy donors. Study-wide results and limits: Analysis was performed later, and it showed HLA-associated TCR beta chains to be more clonally expanded than equally common others. Some V segments could not be told apart, so they were left out, TRBV6-2 and TRBV6-3 among them. It was taken for granted in presence/absence analyses that sequencing depth across donors was roughly uniform.

Donors likely had unrecorded immune exposures despite being nominally healthy when sampled. Primers for the PCR totalled 60 Vbeta and 13 Jbeta. Profiled with immunoSEQ multiplex PCR; TCRdb holds only in-frame clones, not every one. The sample lists about 150,000 clones, less than 90% occurring once. Germline CDR1 MDHEN, CDR2 SYDVKM. Trimming cost V 3 bases and J 8 bases; bases outside gene matches: 6. The CDR3 sequence is 13 residues long. A word on this clone: Its antigen is undetermined.

The TCR comes from a woman in her late teens or twenties in good health and CMV-seronegative. The V gene is TRBV28, the J gene TRBJ1-2; 7 nucleotides align to TRBD1. Sequencing was performed on PBMCs. The CDR3 DNA reads as TGTGCCAGCAGTTTTCAGGGGGTTAAGGGCTACACCTTC. This codes for CASSFQGVKGYTF.